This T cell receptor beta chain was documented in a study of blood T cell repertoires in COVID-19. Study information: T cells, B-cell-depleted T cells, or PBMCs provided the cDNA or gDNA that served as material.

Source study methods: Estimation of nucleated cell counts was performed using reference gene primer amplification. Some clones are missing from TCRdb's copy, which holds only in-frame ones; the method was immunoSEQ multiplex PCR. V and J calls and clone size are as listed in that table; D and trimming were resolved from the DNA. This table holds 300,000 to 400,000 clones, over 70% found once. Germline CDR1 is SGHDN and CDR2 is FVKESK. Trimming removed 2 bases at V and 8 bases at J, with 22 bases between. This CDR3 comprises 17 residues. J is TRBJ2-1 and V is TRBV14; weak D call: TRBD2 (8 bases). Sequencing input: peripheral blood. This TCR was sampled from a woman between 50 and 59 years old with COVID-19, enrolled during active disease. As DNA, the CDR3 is TGTGCCAGCAGCCAACATTTCAGCTCGGGAGGGGGCTATGAGCAGTTCTTC. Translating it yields CASSQHFSSGGGYEQFF.